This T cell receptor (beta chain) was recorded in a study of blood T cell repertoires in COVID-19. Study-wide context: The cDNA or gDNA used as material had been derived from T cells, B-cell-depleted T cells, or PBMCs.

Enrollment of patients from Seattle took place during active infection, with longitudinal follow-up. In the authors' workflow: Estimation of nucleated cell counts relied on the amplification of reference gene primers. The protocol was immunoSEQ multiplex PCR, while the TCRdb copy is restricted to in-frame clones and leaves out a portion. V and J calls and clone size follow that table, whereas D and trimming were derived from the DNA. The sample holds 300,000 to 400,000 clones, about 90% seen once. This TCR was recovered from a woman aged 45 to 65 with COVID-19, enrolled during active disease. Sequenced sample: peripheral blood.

CDR3: CASSSQDYGYTF. CDR3 sequence (DNA): TGTGCCAGCAGCTCACAGGATTATGGCTACACCTTC. This chain uses TRBV7-9 with TRBJ1-2; tentative D call: TRBD1 (5 bases). Germline assignment: CDR1 SEHNR and CDR2 FQNEAQ (reference sequence). V lost 4 bases and J lost 5, with 8 bases in between. The CDR3 covers 12 residues.